The 25 T cell receptor beta chains reported below all come from one sample, sequenced in a study of shared clonotypes between healthy human individuals. Naive-designated CD8 cells lacked CD45RO, were positively enriched for CCR7, and omitted terminally differentiated effector memory CD45RA+ cells. Here immunoSEQ multiplex PCR was the method, and the copy in TCRdb shows in-frame clones only, minus some. The sample has about 2 million clones, about 95% seen once. The sequenced material came from naive CD8+ T cells sorted from blood. Receptors originate from a man between 18 and 29 years old in good health.

In its sample, this clone was seen a few times. The genes are TRBV25-1 and TRBJ1-1; no definite D call. Trimming shortened V by 8 bases and J by 4 bases, and 5 bases separated the two germline ends. This CDR3 comprises 10 residues. CDR1 MGHDK and CDR2 SYGVNS come from the germline V gene. The DNA of the CDR3 is TGTGCCAGCTTGGGCACTGAAGCTTTCTTT. Translated: CASLGTEAFF.

This chain uses TRBV10-2 with TRBJ1-1; D remains unclear. V was pared by 10 bases and J by 6 bases, with 15 bases between. Germline V CDR1 and CDR2: WSHSY, SAAADI. The CDR3 length is 12 residues. The CDR3 reads CAIQGPGPEAFF. The DNA for the CDR3 is TGCGCCATCCAAGGACCAGGCCCTGAAGCTTTCTTT.

This chain joins TRBV7-9 and TRBJ2-3; D is ambiguous. The CDR3 is 15 amino acids. Germline CDR1 and CDR2: SEHNR and FQNEAQ (reference sequence). Trimming removed 5 bases at V and 4 bases at J, with 16 bases between. DNA for the CDR3: TGTGCCAGCAGCCCCTACCCAAACGGGTCAGATACGCAGTATTTT. This encodes CASSPYPNGSDTQYF.

The rearrangement links TRBV10-3 to TRBJ2-5; D tentatively reads TRBD1 or TRBD2 (6 bases each). Trimming stripped 6 bases from V and 5 bases from J, with 13 bases between. The CDR3 consists of 13 residues. Germline V gene sequence: CDR1 ENHRY, CDR2 SYGVKD. The CDR3 DNA sequence: TGTGCCATCAGGGGGGGCCTTATGGAGACCCAGTACTTC. Its protein is CAIRGGLMETQYF.

The chain uses TRBV27 and TRBJ2-5; TRBD1 matches 7 bases. The CDR3 has 15 residues. In germline, CDR1 is MNHEY, CDR2 SMNVEV (reference sequence). After removal of 3 bases from V and 1 base from J, the junction contained 5 bases not matched to a gene. CDR3 bases: TGTGCCAGCAGTTTGTGGACAGGACTCCAAGAGACCCAGTACTTC. Translation gives CASSLWTGLQETQYF.

The count of this clone is one. The genes are TRBV4-3 and TRBJ2-7; unclear D gene. Between the trimmed V and J ends, which lost 0 bases and 4 bases, there was a span of 16 bases. Per the germline V gene, CDR1 is LGHNA and CDR2 is YSLEER. CDR3 length: 16 residues. Written as DNA, the CDR3 is TGCGCCAGCAGCCAAGATTTGAGACAAATGTCGTACGAGCAGTACTTC. Translation: CASSQDLRQMSYEQYF.

A remark on this clone: The same CDR3 is also encoded by other DNA sequences in this sample. The chain combines TRBV19 with TRBJ2-1; D is ambiguous. CDR3 length: 15 amino acids. CDR1 LNHDA and CDR2 SQIVND come from the germline V gene (reference sequence). Between the trimmed V and J ends, which lost 0 bases and 1 base, there was a span of 7 bases. The CDR3 coding sequence is TGTGCCAGTAGTATAGATAGGAGTTCCTACAATGAGCAGTTCTTC. It specifies CASSIDRSSYNEQFF.

The chain couples TRBV11-2 to TRBJ2-5; the D is unclear. With 5 bases removed from V and 1 base from J, the gap between germline ends came to 8 bases. CDR1 and CDR2 from the germline V gene are SGHAT and FQNNGV. This CDR3 has 13 residues. For the CDR3, the DNA is TGTGCCAGCAGCCCGGGTGTCCAAGAGACCCAGTACTTC. The encoded protein is CASSPGVQETQYF.

As regards this clone: Distinct nucleotide sequences in the sample also encode this CDR3. The genes are TRBV4-1 and TRBJ2-7, with D unclear. Germline CDR1 is MGHRA and CDR2 is YSYEKL. V lost 4 bases to trimming and J lost 2 bases, with 9 bases between them. There are 13 residues in the CDR3. The CDR3 loop is CASSPKGPYEQYF. The CDR3, as DNA: TGCGCCAGCAGCCCTAAGGGCCCCTACGAGCAGTACTTC.

This clone appeared a single time. This chain connects TRBV30 to TRBJ2-1, with D maybe TRBD1 (5 bases). The germline V and J ends were trimmed by 0 bases and 2 bases, with 11 bases remaining between them. CDR1 GTSNPN and CDR2 SVGIG come from the germline V gene (reference sequence). This CDR3 contains 15 residues. The CDR3 region has the DNA TGTGCCTGGAGTGTAAAGGGGCACCCCTACAATGAGCAGTTCTTC. It codes for CAWSVKGHPYNEQFF.

J is TRBJ2-3 and V is TRBV27, with 7 bases that match TRBD2. The CDR3 totals 16 residues. With 4 bases clipped from V and 2 bases from J, the junction kept 9 bases outside the gene matches. Germline assignment: CDR1 MNHEY and CDR2 SMNVEV (reference sequence). The CDR3 loop reads CASSWASGEFTDTQYF. The CDR3 bases are TGTGCCAGCAGTTGGGCTAGCGGAGAATTCACAGATACGCAGTATTTT.

This clone has only one observation. The chain uses TRBV6-5 and TRBJ2-1, with D tentatively TRBD1 (7 bases). CDR3 length equals 15 residues. Trimming pared 7 bases from V and 5 bases from J, leaving 18 bases between. Germline V gene sequence: CDR1 MNHEY, CDR2 SVGAGI. Here the CDR3 DNA reads TGTGCCAGCACCTTCGATCCCAGGGGGGACAATGAGCAGTTCTTC. Protein sequence: CASTFDPRGDNEQFF.

As regards this clone: The sample contains more than one DNA sequence encoding this CDR3. The CDR3 nucleotides read TGCGCCAGCAGCCCCCGGCAGGGCGGTGAAAAACTGTTTTTT. As protein: CASSPRQGGEKLFF. This chain joins TRBV4-1 and TRBJ1-4; a possible D gene is TRBD1 (5 bases). CDR1 and CDR2 (germline): MGHRA, YSYEKL. CDR3 length: 14 amino acids. Trimming cost V 4 bases and J 7 bases, with 13 bases left between them.

With regard to this clone: At the DNA level, this CDR3 is encoded by other sequences in the same sample as well. The chain carries TRBV6-5 and TRBJ1-5, with 8 bases matching TRBD1. This CDR3 is 15 amino acids long. With V trimmed by 4 bases and J by 2 bases, 4 bases remained unmatched. Germline CDR1 reads MNHEY; CDR2 reads SVGAGI. The CDR3 bases are TGTGCCAGCAGTTCAGGGGGCGAGGGCAATCAGCCCCAGCATTTT. Residues: CASSSGGEGNQPQHF.

The chain carries TRBV6-5 and TRBJ1-6; D unresolved. Germline lookup yields CDR1 MNHEY and CDR2 SVGAGI. This CDR3 is built from 12 residues. V was trimmed by 8 bases and J by 6 bases, leaving 8 bases between them. CDR3 coding DNA: TGTGCCAGCTTCCAGACTAATTCACCCCTCCACTTT. Translated: CASFQTNSPLHF.

The chain is built from TRBV2 and TRBJ2-3; 8 bases match TRBD2. CDR1 and CDR2 (germline): SNHLY, FYNNEI. V lost 11 bases, J lost 3 bases, and 7 bases stayed unmatched. The CDR3 is 13 residues long. The CDR3 reads CAAIAGLTDTQYF. CDR3 in DNA: TGTGCCGCTATAGCGGGGCTTACAGATACGCAGTATTTT.

In this sample, this clone turned up once. This sequence joins TRBV28 and TRBJ2-7, with D maybe TRBD1 (6 bases). The length of the CDR3 is 14 residues. V was pared by 2 bases and J by 3 bases, with 11 bases between. The germline CDR1 and CDR2 sequences are MDHEN and SYDVKM. DNA for the CDR3: TGTGCCAGCAGTTTACAGGGGTCCCGCTACGAGCAGTACTTC. This encodes CASSLQGSRYEQYF.

V is TRBV5-4 and J is TRBJ1-2, with 7 bases fitting TRBD1. Germline trimming cut 1 base from V and 3 bases from J; bases unmatched to any gene: 6. This CDR3 has 15 amino acids. Germline V gives CDR1 SGHNT, CDR2 YYREEE (reference sequence). In nucleotides, the CDR3 is TGTGCCAGCAGCTTGCCCGGGACAGCTGACTATGGCTACACCTTC. Translating it yields CASSLPGTADYGYTF.

This clone is a singleton in its sample. The V and J genes are TRBV5-8 and TRBJ1-2; weak D call: TRBD1 (5 bases). The CDR3 is 13 residues long. Trimming removed 1 base from V and 6 bases from J, with 10 bases in between. Germline V CDR1 and CDR2: SGHTS, YDEGEE. CDR3 bases: TGTGCCAGCAGCTTGTTCAGGGCGGATGGCTACACCTTC. Protein: CASSLFRADGYTF.

The chain links TRBV10-1 to TRBJ2-3; D is undetermined. Germline lookup yields CDR1 WNHNN and CDR2 SYGVQD (reference sequence). The V end lost 10 bases, the J end lost 6 bases, and 11 bases lay between the germline ends. This CDR3 comprises 11 residues. CDR3 sequence reads: CAKRVCDTQYF. The CDR3 DNA is TGCGCCAAACGGGTTTGCGATACGCAGTATTTT.

The chain combines TRBV7-2 with TRBJ1-4; D is undetermined. Trimming stripped 4 bases from V and 7 bases from J, with 10 bases between. Germline CDR1 SGHTA, CDR2 FQGNSA. The CDR3 consists of 13 residues. CDR3 sequence reads: CASSSPESEKLFF. In DNA form, the CDR3 reads TGTGCCAGCAGCTCCCCGGAAAGTGAAAAACTGTTTTTT.

V is TRBV9 and J is TRBJ2-5; possible D gene TRBD1, 5 bases. CDR1 is SGDLS and CDR2 is YYNGEE in the germline V gene. The CDR3 loop spans 13 amino acids. The V end was cut by 2 bases, the J end by 5 bases, with 10 bases between. CDR3 amino acids: CASSVRAGETQYF. CDR3 in DNA: TGTGCCAGCAGCGTCAGGGCAGGGGAGACCCAGTACTTC.

V usage is TRBV5-4 and J usage is TRBJ2-7; the match to TRBD2 covers 7 bases. The length of the CDR3 is 12 residues. Germline CDR1 and CDR2: SGHNT and YYREEE (reference sequence). The CDR3 sequence: CAFSGISYEQYF. DNA for the CDR3: TGTGCTTTCAGCGGGATCTCCTACGAGCAGTACTTC.

V gene TRBV28 combines with J gene TRBJ1-1; D is perhaps TRBD1 (6 bases). The CDR3 is 14 residues long. The germline gives CDR1 MDHEN, CDR2 SYDVKM. V lost 5 bases and J 3 bases, leaving 13 bases between the germline ends. CDR3 in amino acids: CASSITGTYTEAFF. CDR3 sequence (DNA): TGTGCCAGCAGTATAACCGGGACATACACTGAAGCTTTCTTT.

This chain uses TRBV5-6 with TRBJ1-1; TRBD1 might be the D (5 bases). Per the germline V gene, CDR1 is SGHDT and CDR2 is YYEEEE. Trimming removed 4 bases at V and 6 bases at J, with 13 bases between. The CDR3 extends over 13 amino acids. As DNA, the CDR3 is TGTGCCAGCAGCCCCCTGGGGGGGGCTGAAGCTTTCTTT. Translating gives CASSPLGGAEAFF.